One sample yielded the 18 T cell receptor beta chains listed below, sequenced in a study of cytomegalovirus exposure and HLA in healthy donors (dated by TCRdb to 2015 to 2018). Library preparation employed the immunoSEQ multiplex PCR assay. For the multiplex PCR, a mixture combining 60 forward primers for TCR Vbeta segments and 13 reverse primers for TCR Jbeta segments was used. Imported from immuneACCESS, the table was reduced by TCRdb to in-frame sequences with V and J called. These copies leave out some clones; in studies compared against another copy, an unresolved V gene accounts for under half, and the cause of the remainder is not known. In this sample the table shows under 200,000 clones, approximately 78% of which occur a single time. The ten largest clones take up approximately 3.1% of the sample. Sample: PBMCs. All receptors derive from a woman between 35 and 50 years old in good health and CMV-seronegative.

The CDR3 loop is CASSLKDRYPDTQYF. CDR3 nucleotide sequence: TGTGCCAGCAGTCTTAAAGACAGGTACCCAGATACGCAGTATTTT. This chain uses TRBV6-5 with TRBJ2-3; weak D call: TRBD1 (6 bases). Germline-derived CDR1 and CDR2 are MNHEY and SVGAGI. Deletions cut 5 bases from V and 4 bases from J, with 16 bases between. CDR3 size: 15 residues.

V and J are TRBV2 and TRBJ1-4; D unresolved. Germline assignment: CDR1 SNHLY and CDR2 FYNNEI. The V end was cut by 2 bases, the J end by 8 bases, with 15 bases between. The CDR3 is 15 amino acids. The CDR3 sequence is CASSEKVAEREKLFF. CDR3 DNA: TGTGCCAGCAGTGAAAAGGTGGCAGAGCGGGAAAAACTGTTTTTT.

To note about this clone: Other DNA variants within this sample encode the same CDR3. The gene calls are TRBV20-1 and TRBJ2-3; D unresolved. CDR3 size: 11 residues. Germline V lookup: CDR1 DFQATT, CDR2 SNEGSKA (reference sequence). Trimming left V 6 bases short and J 3 bases short, with 7 bases between. In DNA, the CDR3 is TGCAGTGCACGAGCGACAGATACGCAGTATTTT. It encodes CSARATDTQYF.

This clone was detected once. V is TRBV28 and J is TRBJ1-5; TRBD1 might be the D (5 bases). Germline values: CDR1 MDHEN, CDR2 SYDVKM. The CDR3 loop spans 14 amino acids. Trimming pared 4 bases from V and 7 bases from J, leaving 14 bases between. CDR3 DNA sequence: TGTGCCAGCAGTTACCGGACATTTACCCAGCCCCAGCATTTT. Translation gives CASSYRTFTQPQHF.

The DNA for the CDR3 is TGTGCCAGCAGACCACAGGGGTTTAACACAGATACGCAGTATTTT. Protein sequence: CASRPQGFNTDTQYF. The rearrangement joins TRBV6-5 to TRBJ2-3, with 7 bases lining up with TRBD1. The CDR3 covers 15 residues. V lost 6 bases, J lost 2 bases, and 8 bases stayed unmatched. In germline, CDR1 is MNHEY, CDR2 SVGAGI.

The V and J genes are TRBV27 and TRBJ2-5, with 8 positions matching TRBD1. CDR1 is MNHEY and CDR2 is SMNVEV in the germline V gene (reference sequence). The length of the CDR3 is 14 residues. Trimming took 10 bases from V and 3 from J; bases not matched to a gene: 10. CDR3 sequence: CAILPPGQEETQYF. Here the CDR3 DNA reads TGTGCCATCCTACCGCCGGGACAGGAAGAGACCCAGTACTTC.

V gene TRBV11-2 combines with J gene TRBJ1-3, with D tentatively TRBD1 (6 bases). This CDR3 has 16 amino acids. CDR1 SGHAT and CDR2 FQNNGV come from the germline V gene. The V and J ends lost 3 bases and 0 bases respectively, with 12 bases between them. CDR3 in DNA: TGTGCCAGCAGCTTTGATTACAGGGCCTCTGGAAACACCATATATTTT. Its protein is CASSFDYRASGNTIYF.

Turning to this clone: The junction shows a germline mismatch at one end, possibly a read error. J is TRBJ2-7 and V is TRBV7-9; 9 bases are a match to TRBD1. Looked up from germline, CDR1 is SEHNR and CDR2 is FQNEAQ (reference sequence). The CDR3 is 14 residues long. The CDR3, as DNA: TGTTCCAGCAGCCGGGACAGGGATAGAGACGAGCAGTACTTC. Protein: CSSSRDRDRDEQYF.

V and J are TRBV5-1 and TRBJ2-1; 10 nucleotides line up with TRBD1. The CDR3 spans 16 residues. V trimming: 3 bases; J trimming: 7 bases; junction bases outside the gene matches: 10. Germline V CDR1 and CDR2: SGHRS, YFSETQ. This chain's CDR3 is CASSWDGTGVINEQFF. CDR3 coding DNA: TGCGCCAGCAGCTGGGACGGGACAGGGGTCATAAATGAGCAGTTCTTC.

The V gene is TRBV27, the J gene TRBJ2-7; D gene uncertain. The germline gives CDR1 MNHEY, CDR2 SMNVEV (reference sequence). V gave up 5 bases and J gave up 1 base, with 9 bases separating them. CDR3 length: 13 amino acids. CDR3 residues: CASSPDTSYEQYF. The CDR3 DNA follows: TGTGCCAGCAGTCCTGACACATCCTACGAGCAGTACTTC.

V gene TRBV5-4 combines with J gene TRBJ2-7; possibly TRBD2 for D (6 bases). Trimming left V 5 bases short and J 6 bases short, with 18 bases between. The CDR3 spans 14 residues. Germline V lookup: CDR1 SGHNT, CDR2 YYREEE (reference sequence). CDR3 sequence (DNA): TGTGCCAGCAGTCTCACTAGCCCCCCATCCGAGCAGTACTTC. It translates to CASSLTSPPSEQYF.

As regards this clone: One junction end does not reproduce the germline sequence, and a read error may be involved. This chain joins TRBV7-9 and TRBJ1-6; D perhaps matches TRBD1 (6 bases). Looked up from germline, CDR1 is SEHNR and CDR2 is FQNEAQ (reference sequence). The CDR3 length is 14 residues. This chain's CDR3 is CASSLDRYNSPLYF. CDR3 coding DNA: TGTGCCAGCAGCTTGGACAGATATAATTCACCCCTCTACTTT.

V is TRBV2 and J is TRBJ1-1; D is ambiguous. With 6 bases removed from V and 7 bases from J, the gap between germline ends came to 9 bases. The length of the CDR3 is 11 residues. From germline, CDR1 is SNHLY and CDR2 FYNNEI. DNA for the CDR3: TGTGCCAGCAGGTACAGTTTTGAAGCTTTCTTT. This gives the protein CASRYSFEAFF.

Only one count was recorded for this clone. The chain joins TRBV11-2 to TRBJ2-1; possibly TRBD1 for D (6 bases). This CDR3 contains 15 residues. The germline V and J ends were trimmed by 1 base and 1 base, with 8 bases remaining between them. From germline, CDR1 is SGHAT and CDR2 FQNNGV. Here the CDR3 reads CASSLVQGSYNEQFF. CDR3 DNA: TGTGCCAGCAGCTTAGTGCAGGGGTCCTACAATGAGCAGTTCTTC.

The V and J genes are TRBV4-2 and TRBJ2-7; D might be TRBD1 (6 bases). In germline, CDR1 is LGHNA, CDR2 YNFKEQ. The length of the CDR3 is 16 residues. Trimming cost V 4 bases and J 0 bases, with 16 bases left between them. In DNA, the CDR3 is TGTGCCAGCAGCCCAGATTGGGGGCCCAGCTCCTACGAGCAGTACTTC. Protein sequence: CASSPDWGPSSYEQYF.

J is TRBJ2-3 and V is TRBV9; the match to TRBD2 covers 8 bases. V lost 4 bases and J lost 2; bases outside the gene matches: 6. Looked up from germline, CDR1 is SGDLS and CDR2 is YYNGEE. The CDR3 contains 15 residues. The CDR3 sequence: CASSYYSGDTDTQYF. The CDR3 region has the DNA TGTGCCAGCAGCTATTATAGCGGGGACACAGATACGCAGTATTTT.

The chain combines TRBV7-9 with TRBJ1-2, with TRBD1 as a possible D gene (5 bases). Germline values: CDR1 SEHNR, CDR2 FQNEAQ (reference sequence). The CDR3 has 15 residues. V lost 2 bases and J lost 4, with 14 bases in between. As DNA, the CDR3 is TGTGCCAGCAGCTTAACGCAGGCCGGGGGCTATGGCTACACCTTC. It codes for CASSLTQAGGYGYTF.

The chain carries TRBV27 and TRBJ2-7; D perhaps matches TRBD1 (6 bases). The CDR3 is 14 residues long. V was shortened by 3 bases and J by 4 bases, with 13 bases between the two germline ends. Per the germline V gene, CDR1 is MNHEY and CDR2 is SMNVEV (reference sequence). The CDR3 reads CASSFGRGTYEQYF. In DNA, the CDR3 is TGTGCCAGCAGTTTTGGTAGGGGGACATACGAGCAGTACTTC.